These 24 T cell receptor beta chains came from one sample sequenced in a study of response to subunit inactivated influenza vaccine. A single record per CDR3 protein comes from TCRdb applying MiXCR to the RT-PCR reads. Of about 520,000 distinct CDR3 sequences in the sample, approximately 7.2% were seen once. Sequencing was performed on PBMCs from blood, taken around 2 years after vaccination. Receptors were obtained from a man aged 50 to 75 who received an inactivated influenza vaccine.

J is TRBJ1-6 and V is TRBV6-5; D gene uncertain. CDR1 MNHEY and CDR2 SVGAGI come from the germline V gene. Trimming stripped 2 bases from V and 7 bases from J, with 9 bases between. CDR3 length: 14 amino acids. This CDR3 is CASSYSLANSPLHF. The CDR3 DNA follows: TGTGCCAGCAGTTACAGTTTGGCGAATTCACCCCTCCACTTT.

This chain joins TRBV6-1 and TRBJ1-6; TRBD1 might be the D (5 bases). Trimming removed 6 bases from V and 7 bases from J, with 10 bases in between. The CDR3 extends over 13 amino acids. Germline V gene sequence: CDR1 MNHNS, CDR2 SASEGT. CDR3 bases: TGTGCCAGCAGCCGGGACGGAAATTCACCCCTCCACTTT. Amino acid sequence: CASSRDGNSPLHF.

DNA for the CDR3: TGTGCCAGCAGTGGCCGGACCAACACAGATACGCAGTATTTT. Amino acids: CASSGRTNTDTQYF. The V and J genes are TRBV6-1 and TRBJ2-3, with unresolved D. CDR3 size: 14 residues. The V end was cut by 4 bases, the J end by 2 bases, with 10 bases between. Germline CDR1 and CDR2: MNHNS and SASEGT.

The chain joins TRBV7-9 to TRBJ2-1; D remains ambiguous. Germline loops: CDR1 SEHNR, CDR2 FQNEAQ (reference sequence). The CDR3 spans 11 residues. The V end was cut by 4 bases, the J end by 10 bases, with 8 bases between. The CDR3 DNA reads TGTGCCAGCAGCTACCCGCGAGAGCAGTTCTTC. The encoded protein is CASSYPREQFF.

This clonotype was seen only a few times. The chain has TRBV14 and TRBJ1-4; D is perhaps TRBD1 (5 bases). CDR1 and CDR2 (germline): SGHDN, FVKESK. The CDR3 length is 16 residues. V was shortened by 0 bases and J by 3 bases, with 11 bases between the two germline ends. The CDR3 reads CASSQDIRASNEKLFF. In nucleotides, the CDR3 is TGTGCCAGCAGCCAAGATATCAGGGCATCTAATGAAAAACTGTTTTTT.

This clonotype was counted only a few times. For the CDR3, the DNA is TGTGCCAGCAGTGCGCTGACCAGAGGCTACACCTTC. Protein product: CASSALTRGYTF. The chain uses TRBV2 and TRBJ1-2; D not certain. V was shortened by 4 bases and J by 8 bases, with 11 bases between the two germline ends. CDR3 length: 12 residues. Germline values: CDR1 SNHLY, CDR2 FYNNEI. The variable domain in full, completed from reference TRBV2 and TRBJ1-2, reads EPEVTQTPSHQVTQMGQEVILRCVPISNHLYFYWYRQILGQKVEFLVSFYNNEISEKSEIFDDQFSVERPDGSNFTLKIRSTKLEDSAMYFCASSALTRGYTFGSGTRLTVV.

V is TRBV12-3 or TRBV12-4 and J is TRBJ2-1; 8 nucleotides match TRBD2. V shed 6 bases, J shed 6 bases, and the junction held 10 bases outside the gene matches. The CDR3 contains 15 residues. The CDR3 DNA reads TGTGCCAGCAGCCTTACGGGACTAGGCTGCAATGAGCAGTTCTTC. Translating it yields CASSLTGLGCNEQFF.

This clonotype was counted a few times. The J gene is TRBJ2-5, the V gene TRBV12-5, with D unclear. The CDR3 extends over 14 amino acids. V lost 4 bases and J 2 bases, leaving 11 bases between the germline ends. The germline V gene encodes CDR1 LGHNT and CDR2 FRNRAP. The CDR3 here is CASGSDGIQETQYF. The DNA for the CDR3 is TGTGCTAGTGGTTCGGACGGAATTCAAGAGACCCAGTACTTC.

This clonotype was seen only a few times. The chain combines TRBV5-1 with TRBJ2-2; 9 bases are a match to TRBD1. Germline lookup yields CDR1 SGHRS and CDR2 YFSETQ. V trimming: 10 bases; J trimming: 4 bases; junction bases outside the gene matches: 5. There are 13 residues in the CDR3. The chain's CDR3 is CAGRQGGTGELFF. CDR3 coding DNA: TGCGCCGGAAGACAGGGGGGCACCGGGGAGCTGTTTTTT.

V is TRBV20-1 and J is TRBJ2-1, with TRBD2 matching 10 bases. V shed 0 bases and J 12 bases; nucleotides not matched to a gene: 11. The CDR3 spans 15 residues. Germline CDR1 is DFQATT and CDR2 is SNEGSKA (reference sequence). The CDR3 loop reads CSARDGSGGARRQFF. In DNA, the CDR3 is TGCAGTGCTAGAGATGGGAGCGGGGGGGCCAGGCGGCAGTTCTTC.

V and J are TRBV19 and TRBJ2-1; perhaps TRBD2 as D (6 bases). The ends were cut back, 4 bases at V and 4 bases at J, with 20 bases in the middle. Germline V lookup: CDR1 LNHDA, CDR2 SQIVND (reference sequence). CDR3 length equals 17 residues. CDR3 DNA: TGTGCCAGTAGTACGCTTCCCGGGGCTAGCGATTACAATGAGCAGTTCTTC. Its translation: CASSTLPGASDYNEQFF.

This clonotype was observed at least ten times. The CDR3 region has the DNA TGTGCCAGCAGCCAAGCGTATTCGGGCAATGAGCAGTTCTTC. This sequence encodes CASSQAYSGNEQFF. The chain links TRBV3-1 to TRBJ2-1; D is undetermined. The CDR3 loop spans 14 amino acids. The V end lost 1 base, the J end lost 6 bases, and 10 bases lay between the germline ends. Germline CDR1 and CDR2: LGHDT and YNNKEL (reference sequence).

This clonotype was observed a handful of times. V gene TRBV5-1 combines with J gene TRBJ2-5, with D unresolved. The ends were cut back, 3 bases at V and 1 base at J, with 7 bases in the middle. The CDR3 is 13 amino acids. Germline loops: CDR1 SGHRS, CDR2 YFSETQ. The CDR3 region is CASSSSPQETQYF. In DNA, the CDR3 is TGCGCCAGCAGCTCCAGCCCCCAAGAGACCCAGTACTTC.

The rearrangement links TRBV19 to TRBJ2-7, with 10 bases fitting TRBD1. The CDR3 sequence is 15 residues long. The ends lost 3 bases at V and 3 bases at J; junction bases unmatched: 5. Germline values: CDR1 LNHDA, CDR2 SQIVND (reference sequence). Written as DNA, the CDR3 is TGTGCCAGTAGTATTTCCGGGACAGGGGTCTACGAGCAGTACTTC. It is translated as CASSISGTGVYEQYF.

In this sample, this clonotype turned up many times. The chain couples TRBV12-3 or TRBV12-4 to TRBJ2-3; no definite D call. CDR3 length: 14 amino acids. V was trimmed by 3 bases and J by 2 bases, leaving 9 bases between them. This chain's CDR3 is CASSLDGITDTQYF. The CDR3 DNA follows: TGTGCCAGCAGTTTGGACGGAATCACAGATACGCAGTATTTT.

This clonotype was found a few times. The chain links TRBV10-3 to TRBJ2-7; 8 positions match TRBD2. From germline, CDR1 is ENHRY and CDR2 SYGVKD. The CDR3 covers 14 residues. Trimming removed 6 bases from V and 0 bases from J; junction bases left unmatched: 4. CDR3 amino acids: CAIRETSASYEQYF. As DNA, the CDR3 is TGTGCCATCAGGGAGACTAGCGCCTCCTACGAGCAGTACTTC.

Here the CDR3 reads CASSSVVRYTQYF. The CDR3 region has the DNA TGTGCCAGCAGTTCCGTAGTCAGATATACGCAGTATTTT. V is TRBV28 and J is TRBJ2-3; D is undetermined. The V gene's germline CDR1 is MDHEN and CDR2 SYDVKM. The CDR3 is 13 residues long. V lost 4 bases and J 7 bases, leaving 12 bases between the germline ends.

This chain uses TRBV29-1 with TRBJ2-7, with 7 bases matching TRBD1. With V trimmed by 7 bases and J by 4 bases, 7 bases remained unmatched. The CDR3 runs 12 residues. CDR1 is SQVTM and CDR2 is ANQGSEA in the germline V gene. The CDR3 sequence is CSARDSQYEQYF. Here the CDR3 DNA reads TGCAGCGCCCGGGACAGCCAGTACGAGCAGTACTTC.

J is TRBJ2-7 and V is TRBV28; D might be TRBD2 (5 bases). The germline V gene has CDR1 MDHEN and CDR2 SYDVKM. The CDR3 is 15 residues long. V lost 2 bases and J 0 bases, leaving 11 bases between the germline ends. CDR3 protein: CASSLAGADSYEQYF. The CDR3 bases are TGTGCCAGCAGTTTAGCGGGTGCTGACTCCTACGAGCAGTACTTC.

This clonotype was picked up a small number of times. The gene calls are TRBV20-1 and TRBJ2-5, with D perhaps matching TRBD1 (6 bases). Looked up from germline, CDR1 is DFQATT and CDR2 is SNEGSKA (reference sequence). Trimming took 3 bases from V and 7 from J, leaving 24 bases between them. The CDR3 spans 16 residues. The CDR3 here is CSASTVMGAASGTQYF. The CDR3 nucleotides read TGCAGTGCTAGTACTGTTATGGGGGCGGCTTCCGGGACCCAGTACTTC.

The table lists this clonotype with many counts. CDR3 in amino acids: CASRQRGQGAYNEQFF. The CDR3, as DNA: TGTGCCAGCAGACAACGCGGACAGGGGGCCTACAATGAGCAGTTCTTC. The chain employs TRBV12-3 or TRBV12-4 and TRBJ2-1; TRBD1 agrees at 10 bases. J was trimmed by 2 bases and V by 6 bases; bases with no gene match: 7. The length of the CDR3 is 16 residues.

In this sample, this clonotype turned up a few times. The V and J genes are TRBV19 and TRBJ2-1; 14 bases fit TRBD2. The V segment lost 4 bases and the J segment 10 bases; nucleotides outside the gene matches: 6. The CDR3 loop spans 15 amino acids. Germline V lookup: CDR1 LNHDA, CDR2 SQIVND (reference sequence). The CDR3 region is CASSNGLAGGSEQFF. The CDR3 DNA follows: TGTGCCAGTAGTAATGGACTAGCGGGAGGTTCCGAGCAGTTCTTC.

The V and J genes are TRBV15 and TRBJ2-1; D might be TRBD1 (6 bases). The V end lost 3 bases, the J end lost 1 base, and 10 bases lay between the germline ends. Germline CDR1 and CDR2: LNHNV and YYDKDF (reference sequence). This CDR3 is built from 15 residues. CDR3: CATSSRQVSYNEQFF. CDR3 nucleotide sequence: TGTGCCACCAGCAGCAGACAGGTGTCCTACAATGAGCAGTTCTTC.

Many counts were recorded for this clonotype. This chain connects TRBV10-1 to TRBJ2-5; possible D gene TRBD2, 5 bases. Looked up from germline, CDR1 is WNHNN and CDR2 is SYGVQD (reference sequence). The ends were cut back, 2 bases at V and 2 bases at J, with 9 bases in the middle. The CDR3 is 14 residues long. CDR3 loop: CASSERGFQETQYF. In DNA, the CDR3 is TGCGCCAGCAGTGAGAGAGGGTTTCAAGAGACCCAGTACTTC.